This is a list of T cell receptor beta chains from one sample in a study of blood T cell repertoires in COVID-19. Using immunoSEQ multiplex PCR, the repertoire was profiled, and TCRdb retains in-frame clones only, with some absent. This sample yields some 100,000 clones, of which about 85% are seen a single time; around 13% belongs to the top ten. Specimen: peripheral blood. These receptors all stem from a human donor in a cohort sampled during active COVID-19. Both conserved end residues are part of each CDR3. D genes are given only for firm matches. Clone size is shown for a subset of rows, as once, few, many or a class of expanded clone.

v_call	j_call	d_call	clone_size	cdr3_nt	cdr3_aa
TRBV5-1	TRBJ1-3	NA	NA	TGCGCCAGCAGCTTTTCGACGGGGGATTACTCTGGAAACACCATATATTTT	CASSFSTGDYSGNTIYF
TRBV19	TRBJ1-2	TRBD1	NA	TGTGCCAGTAGTACCCGGACAGGGGGCATTTCTAACTATGGCTACACCTTC	CASSTRTGGISNYGYTF
TRBV5-1	TRBJ2-1	TRBD2	once	TGCGCCAGCAGCAGTCTAGCGGGAGTAAACGAGCAGTTCTTC	CASSSLAGVNEQFF
TRBV9	TRBJ2-2	NA	once	TGTGCCAGCAGCCCTTATACCAGGGCGTCCGGGGAGCTGTTTTTT	CASSPYTRASGELFF
TRBV28	TRBJ1-3	NA	NA	TGTGCCAGCAGCCTGAGGGGAAACACCATATATTTT	CASSLRGNTIYF
TRBV5-1	TRBJ2-3	TRBD1	NA	TGCGCCAGCAGCTCGGGACAGGCCACTAGCACAGATACGCAGTATTTT	CASSSGQATSTDTQYF
TRBV5-1	TRBJ2-6	TRBD2	NA	TGCGCCAGCAGCTTGGAACTAGCGGGAGGCTCTGGGGCCAACGTCCTGACTTTC	CASSLELAGGSGANVLTF
TRBV3-1/TRBV3-2	TRBJ2-1	NA	NA	TGTGCCAGCAGCCAACAAAGTTTACTAGCCAATGAGCAGTTCTTC	CASSQQSLLANEQFF
TRBV19	TRBJ2-1	TRBD1	once	TGTGCCAGTAGAGCAGGGGGCAACTACAATGAGCAGTTCTTC	CASRAGGNYNEQFF
TRBV19	TRBJ2-1	NA	NA	TGTGCCTTTACCCGGGGAAGCGATGAGCAGTTCTTC	CAFTRGSDEQFF
TRBV7-9	TRBJ2-7	TRBD2	NA	TGTGCCAGCAGCTTATGGGATAGCGGGAGTTCCGAGCAGTACTTC	CASSLWDSGSSEQYF
TRBV11-3	TRBJ2-1	TRBD1	few	TGTGCCAGCAGCCCCGGACAGGGCTCCTACAATGAGCAGTTCTTC	CASSPGQGSYNEQFF
TRBV27	TRBJ2-7	NA	once	TGTGCCAGCAGTTTTTCGGGGGTGGGAGAGCAGTACTTC	CASSFSGVGEQYF
TRBV5-1	TRBJ2-5	TRBD1	NA	TGCGCCAGCAGCTCCACAGGGGGCCGGGAGACCCAGTACTTC	CASSSTGGRETQYF
TRBV18	TRBJ2-7	NA	NA	TGTGCCAGCTCACCCGGGGGAGGAAGGTACGAGCAGTACTTC	CASSPGGGRYEQYF
TRBV18	TRBJ2-1	TRBD2	NA	TGTGCCAGCTCACTATCTATAGCGGGAGGATCCTACAATGAGCAGTTCTTC	CASSLSIAGGSYNEQFF
TRBV4-1	TRBJ1-2	NA	NA	TGCGCCAGCAGCCAAGCGGCACCAGGATCTAACTATGGCTACACCTTC	CASSQAAPGSNYGYTF
TRBV7-9	TRBJ1-4	TRBD1	few	TGTGCCAGCAGCTCGGACAGGGGGCCGCTCGATGAAAAACTGTTTTTT	CASSSDRGPLDEKLFF
TRBV5-1	TRBJ2-1	TRBD2	NA	TGCGCCAGCGGGGGGACTAGCGGGGCCTACAATGAGCAGTTCTTC	CASGGTSGAYNEQFF
TRBV5-6	TRBJ1-1	NA	NA	TGTGCCAGCAGCTTGGTTCCCGAGACTGAAGCTTTCTTT	CASSLVPETEAFF
TRBV19	TRBJ2-1	TRBD2	NA	TGTGCCAGTAGCCACATCGGGCAGAGGACTAGCGGGAGGAGAAATGAGCAGTTCTTC	CASSHIGQRTSGRRNEQFF
TRBV11-3	TRBJ2-1	TRBD1	NA	TGTGCCAGCAGCTTAACAGGGGGCATAGGACATCACAATGAGCAGTTCTTC	CASSLTGGIGHHNEQFF
TRBV3-1/TRBV3-2	TRBJ1-2	NA	NA	TGTGCCAGCAGCCACACAGAGTATGGCTACACCTTC	CASSHTEYGYTF
TRBV6-5	TRBJ1-1	TRBD1	NA	TGTGCCAGCAGAAAATCCGGGACAGGGCACACTGAAGCTTTCTTT	CASRKSGTGHTEAFF
TRBV21-1	TRBJ2-7	NA	NA	TGTGCCAGCAGCAAAGAGGGAGGGGGGGTCTCCTACGAGCAGTACTTC	CASSKEGGGVSYEQYF
TRBV5-4	TRBJ2-1	NA	NA	TGTGCCAGCAGCTTGGGGGCGGGGCCCTACAATGAGCAGTTCTTC	CASSLGAGPYNEQFF
TRBV6-2/TRBV6-3	TRBJ2-4	TRBD2	NA	TGTGCCAGCAGTTATTATCCGTCTAGCGGGATGCGTACGGACATTCAGTACTTC	CASSYYPSSGMRTDIQYF
TRBV28	TRBJ2-1	NA	NA	TGTGCCAGCAGATTTGAGCCAGGGGCTGGCAATGAGCAGTTCTTC	CASRFEPGAGNEQFF